This T cell receptor (beta chain) comes out of a study of cytomegalovirus exposure and HLA in healthy donors. Findings and limits, study-wide: It was reported in a later analysis that an Asian-associated ancestry cluster showed fewer N-insertions than the approximately 690-donor mean. An analysis was carried out at a later point. It showed that HLA-associated TCR beta chains were more clonally expanded than equally common non-associated chains. The classifier reportedly diagnosed cytomegalovirus status with high specificity and sensitivity. Using a false discovery rate of 0.05, a later analysis showed that 15,000 to 20,000 TCR beta sequences were associated with HLA alleles.

This clone has more than one count but fewer than ten. Its antigen remains unidentified. It was with 60 Vbeta and 13 Jbeta primers that the PCR ran. The data were produced by immunoSEQ multiplex PCR, yet TCRdb's version contains in-frame clones alone and is incomplete. The data contain around 200,000 clones, 75% to 85% of them singletons. Germline CDR1 reads MNHNS; CDR2 reads SASEGT. The CDR3 totals 13 residues. V lost 0 bases, J lost 9 bases, and 2 bases stayed unmatched. Sequencing was done on a sample of PBMCs. This sequence was found in a girl aged 2 to 10 in good health and CMV-seropositive. This rearrangement joins TRBV6-1 to TRBJ2-1; 7 bases line up with TRBD2. The CDR3 loop is CASSEAGGLEQFF. The CDR3 DNA sequence: TGTGCCAGCAGTGAAGCGGGAGGGCTTGAGCAGTTCTTC.